A single sample gave rise to the 21 T cell receptor beta chains below, sequenced in a study of cytomegalovirus exposure and HLA in healthy donors. The PCR was carried out with 60 Vbeta primers and 13 Jbeta primers. Assay: immunoSEQ multiplex PCR; the TCRdb copy retains only in-frame clones and omits some. Counted here are 140,000 or so clones, 75% to 90% occurring once; the ten biggest clones make up 2.9%. Input material: PBMCs. These receptors were collected from a woman under 40 in good health and CMV-seronegative.

The DNA for the CDR3 is TGTGCCAGCAGCTTGACAGGGGGCGAAAAACTGTTTTTT. Translation gives CASSLTGGEKLFF. The V gene is TRBV7-9, the J gene TRBJ1-4; the match to TRBD1 covers 10 bases. V was pared by 3 bases and J by 8 bases, with 0 bases of the junction left unmatched. CDR1 SEHNR and CDR2 FQNEAQ come from the germline V gene (reference sequence). The CDR3 sequence is 13 residues long.

The rearrangement uses TRBV4-3 and TRBJ1-4, with D uncertain. The germline V gene has CDR1 LGHNA and CDR2 YSLEER. V lost 0 bases and J lost 8, with 16 bases in between. The CDR3 length is 16 residues. This CDR3 is CASSQDLGPGGEKLFF. The CDR3, as DNA: TGCGCCAGCAGCCAAGATCTAGGGCCAGGCGGGGAAAAACTGTTTTTT.

The J gene is TRBJ1-1, the V gene TRBV4-1; TRBD1 might be the D (5 bases). This CDR3 contains 14 residues. CDR1 MGHRA and CDR2 YSYEKL come from the germline V gene. V was shortened by 3 bases and J by 0 bases, with 8 bases between the two germline ends. The CDR3, as DNA: TGCGCCAGCAGCCATGGAGGGGTGAACACTGAAGCTTTCTTT. Translating it yields CASSHGGVNTEAFF.

This sequence joins TRBV7-9 and TRBJ2-2; D might be TRBD1 (6 bases). CDR1 SEHNR and CDR2 FQNEAQ come from the germline V gene (reference sequence). This CDR3 is 17 amino acids long. V gave up 5 bases and J gave up 0 bases, with 16 bases separating them. For the CDR3, the DNA is TGTGCCAGCAGCGGCCCTACAGGGACGACGAACACCGGGGAGCTGTTTTTT. This encodes CASSGPTGTTNTGELFF.

The chain joins TRBV5-1 to TRBJ1-1; 8 bases agree with TRBD1. Germline CDR1 is SGHRS and CDR2 is YFSETQ. Unmatched junction bases numbered 24, after V lost 4 bases and J lost 10 bases. The CDR3 is 18 amino acids. CDR3 sequence (DNA): TGCGCCAGCAGCGATGGACAGGGTGGTCTCGGTCTCGCAGTAAGAGCTTTCTTT. Protein: CASSDGQGGLGLAVRAFF.

The rearrangement links TRBV5-1 to TRBJ2-3; TRBD1 is a possible D gene (6 bases). The V end lost 0 bases, the J end lost 2 bases, and 10 bases lay between the germline ends. The CDR3 runs to 15 residues. Germline CDR1 and CDR2: SGHRS and YFSETQ. Here the CDR3 reads CASSLATGLTDTQYF. CDR3 sequence (DNA): TGCGCCAGCAGCTTGGCCACAGGGCTCACAGATACGCAGTATTTT.

V usage is TRBV7-3 and J usage is TRBJ1-3; TRBD1 agrees at 7 bases. V trimming: 5 bases; J trimming: 0 bases; junction bases outside the gene matches: 7. Per the germline V gene, CDR1 is SGHTA and CDR2 is FQGTGA. The CDR3 sequence is 16 residues long. CDR3 sequence (DNA): TGTGCCAGCAGCCTAGGACAGGCAACCTCTGGAAACACCATATATTTT. Translating gives CASSLGQATSGNTIYF.

The chain recombines TRBV7-2 with TRBJ2-1, with 7 bases that match TRBD1. Per germline, CDR1 SGHTA and CDR2 FQGNSA. The length of the CDR3 is 17 residues. The V gene end was trimmed by 5 bases and the J gene end by 4 bases; junction bases not matched to a gene: 14. For the CDR3, the DNA is TGTGCCAGCAGCACAAAGCGAGGGGGCCCTAGATACAATGAGCAGTTCTTC. Its protein is CASSTKRGGPRYNEQFF. Full variable domain (remainder filled in from reference TRBV7-2 and TRBJ2-1): GAGVSQSPSNKVTEKGKDVELRCDPISGHTALYWYRQSLGQGLEFLIYFQGNSAPDKSGLPSDRFSAERTGGSVSTLTIQRTQQEDSAVYLCASSTKRGGPRYNEQFFGPGTRLTVL.

This chain joins TRBV27 and TRBJ2-7; TRBD1 agrees at 11 bases. CDR3 length equals 16 residues. The trim removed 3 bases at V and 1 base at J, leaving 5 bases unmatched. The germline gives CDR1 MNHEY, CDR2 SMNVEV (reference sequence). CDR3 nucleotide sequence: TGTGCCAGCAGTTTCAATGGACAGGGGGCTTCCTACGAGCAGTACTTC. It encodes CASSFNGQGASYEQYF.

The V call is TRBV18, the J call TRBJ2-7, with 7 bases fitting TRBD1. From germline, CDR1 is KGHSH and CDR2 LQKENI. Unmatched junction bases numbered 3, after V lost 3 bases and J lost 7 bases. This CDR3 contains 12 residues. Written as DNA, the CDR3 is TGTGCCAGCTCACCGGGACAGCGGGAGCAGTACTTC. Protein sequence: CASSPGQREQYF.

This chain uses TRBV7-3 with TRBJ2-1; 7 bases line up with TRBD2. After removal of 5 bases from V and 1 base from J, the junction contained 8 bases not matched to a gene. The germline gives CDR1 SGHTA, CDR2 FQGTGA. CDR3 length equals 16 residues. The CDR3 is CASSTRLAGSYNEQFF. Written as DNA, the CDR3 is TGTGCCAGCAGCACCCGACTAGCCGGGTCCTACAATGAGCAGTTCTTC.

This clone was seen a handful of times. The V and J genes are TRBV6-4 and TRBJ2-7, with 7 bases aligning to TRBD1. From germline, CDR1 is MRHNA and CDR2 SNTAGT. This CDR3 region has 14 residues. The junction had 6 bases not matched to a gene; V was cut back by 4 bases and J by 3 bases. The CDR3 reads CASSVRQGVYEQYF. DNA for the CDR3: TGTGCCAGCAGTGTCCGACAGGGAGTCTACGAGCAGTACTTC.

The J gene is TRBJ1-1, the V gene TRBV21-1; TRBD1 is the table's D call, not checked against the DNA. TRBV21-1 is shown as a pseudogene. The CDR3 runs to 17 residues. In DNA, the CDR3 is TGTGCCAGCAGCACCCGTCCCGGGACAGGGAAGAACACTGAAGCTTTCTTT. This gives the protein CASSTRPGTGKNTEAFF.

Only one count was recorded for this clone. The CDR3 region is CASSPRKGQDTEAFF. Here the CDR3 DNA reads TGTGCCAGCAGCCCCCGCAAAGGACAGGACACTGAAGCTTTCTTT. The chain combines TRBV11-2 with TRBJ1-1, with 7 bases lining up with TRBD1. Germline values: CDR1 SGHAT, CDR2 FQNNGV. The CDR3 has 15 amino acids. V lost 5 bases to trimming and J lost 3 bases; unmatched junction nucleotides: 9.

The gene calls are TRBV5-1 and TRBJ2-5, with unresolved D. The CDR3 sequence is 13 residues long. V lost 0 bases, J lost 4 bases, and 7 bases lay in between. Germline CDR1 and CDR2: SGHRS and YFSETQ. DNA of the CDR3: TGCGCCAGCAGCTTGGATCCCCGAGAGACCCAGTACTTC. This sequence encodes CASSLDPRETQYF.

The rearrangement links TRBV6-1 to TRBJ2-1, with TRBD1 as a possible D gene (5 bases). CDR1 MNHNS and CDR2 SASEGT come from the germline V gene. Trimming pared 0 bases from V and 0 bases from J, leaving 9 bases between. The CDR3 totals 16 residues. CDR3 in amino acids: CASSEAAGNSYNEQFF. CDR3 nucleotides: TGTGCCAGCAGTGAAGCGGCAGGGAACTCCTACAATGAGCAGTTCTTC.

The rearrangement joins TRBV30 to TRBJ1-2; maybe TRBD1 (6 bases). The germline gives CDR1 GTSNPN, CDR2 SVGIG (reference sequence). With 4 bases removed from V and 0 bases from J, the gap between germline ends came to 12 bases. The CDR3 spans 14 residues. The CDR3 spells CAWNPGQPNYGYTF. DNA for the CDR3: TGTGCCTGGAACCCGGGACAACCTAACTATGGCTACACCTTC.

This clone came up once. V is TRBV4-1 and J is TRBJ2-1, with 9 bases aligning to TRBD2. The germline CDR1 and CDR2 sequences are MGHRA and YSYEKL. Germline trimming cut 2 bases from V and 5 bases from J; bases unmatched to any gene: 13. CDR3 length: 18 amino acids. The CDR3 loop is CASSQLWALAGSNNEQFF. CDR3 DNA sequence: TGCGCCAGCAGCCAACTTTGGGCTCTAGCGGGGAGCAACAATGAGCAGTTCTTC.

The V call is TRBV7-2, the J call TRBJ1-2, with 7 bases fitting TRBD1. Trimming at V came to 1 base and at J to 4 bases, leaving 6 bases not matched to a gene. The CDR3 sequence is 15 residues long. Germline assignment: CDR1 SGHTA and CDR2 FQGNSA. CDR3: CASSLGKGAAYGYTF. Here the CDR3 DNA reads TGTGCCAGCAGCTTAGGAAAGGGGGCCGCCTATGGCTACACCTTC.

This chain links TRBV19 with TRBJ1-4; 10 nucleotides align to TRBD1. Germline-derived CDR1 and CDR2 are LNHDA and SQIVND (reference sequence). The CDR3 totals 15 residues. Trimming at V came to 5 bases and at J to 8 bases, leaving 8 bases not matched to a gene. CDR3 sequence: CASSLGTGVREKLFF. In DNA form, the CDR3 reads TGTGCCAGTAGTCTCGGGACAGGGGTTCGAGAAAAACTGTTTTTT.

This clone was detected a few times. This chain joins TRBV6-5 and TRBJ2-7; 7 nucleotides line up with TRBD1. CDR3 size: 14 residues. The germline V gene has CDR1 MNHEY and CDR2 SVGAGI. V lost 4 bases to trimming and J lost 4 bases; unmatched junction nucleotides: 7. CDR3 amino acids: CASSSDRHPYEQYF. DNA for the CDR3: TGTGCCAGCAGTTCGGACAGGCACCCATACGAGCAGTACTTC.